This T cell receptor (beta chain) originates from a study of shared clonotypes between healthy human individuals. Some clones are missing from TCRdb's copy, which holds only in-frame ones; the method was immunoSEQ multiplex PCR. This table holds 300,000 to 350,000 clones, 73% found once. The CDR3 contains 21 residues. From germline, CDR1 is SGDLS and CDR2 YYNGEE. Trimming at V came to 3 bases and at J to 4 bases, leaving 19 bases not matched to a gene. Sequenced input: memory CD4+ T cells sorted from blood. Noted subset: CD45RA-negative fraction. This receptor was taken from a man aged 30 to 39 in good health. The chain recombines TRBV9 with TRBJ2-1; 13 bases are a match to TRBD2. DNA for the CDR3: TGTGCCAGCAGCGCCGACCTTACAGGGCCCGGGACTAGCGGGACGTACAATGAGCAGTTCTTC. It specifies CASSADLTGPGTSGTYNEQFF.